These T cell receptor beta chains were read from a single sample in a study of blood T cell repertoires in COVID-19. Profiled with immunoSEQ multiplex PCR; TCRdb holds only in-frame clones, not every one. The sample has around 240,000 clones; roughly 84% are singletons. Sequencing used peripheral blood. All receptors come from a woman between 40 and 55 years old who had recovered from COVID-19. CDR3s include the opening cysteine and the closing phenylalanine or tryptophan. D genes are given only for firm matches. Only part of the rows carry a size: once, few, many, or a class if the clone is expanded.

TRBD1 TRBJ1-3 TRBV6-6 . CASSRRQGSSGNTIYF TGTGCCAGCAGTCGACGACAGGGAAGCTCTGGAAACACCATATATTTT
. TRBJ1-4 TRBV6-5 . CASSYSYGDEKLFF TGTGCCAGCAGTTACTCCTACGGGGATGAAAAACTGTTTTTT
TRBD2 TRBJ2-7 TRBV5-1 . CASSLRPLASGSYEQYF TGCGCCAGCAGCTTGCGGCCTTTGGCTAGCGGATCCTACGAGCAGTACTTC
. TRBJ1-2 TRBV11-2 . CASSLAGGSYYGYTF TGTGCCAGCAGCTTAGCGGGGGGTAGTTATTATGGCTACACCTTC
. TRBJ2-7 TRBV19 . CASSIGDNSYEQYF TGTGCCAGTAGTATCGGCGACAACTCCTACGAGCAGTACTTC
. TRBJ1-5 TRBV5-1 . CASSLVPGLDQPQHF TGCGCCAGCAGCTTGGTACCAGGGTTGGATCAGCCCCAGCATTTT
TRBD2 TRBJ2-5 TRBV11-1 few CASSAGLAGQETQYF TGTGCCAGCAGCGCCGGACTAGCGGGTCAAGAGACCCAGTACTTC
TRBD2 TRBJ2-2 TRBV9 . CASSVALGGGSGELFF TGTGCCAGCAGCGTAGCTCTTGGCGGGGGGTCCGGGGAGCTGTTTTTT
. TRBJ1-5 TRBV6-6 . CASSSLTTVINQPQHF TGTGCCAGCAGTTCCTTAACGACAGTGATTAATCAGCCCCAGCATTTT
TRBD1 TRBJ1-5 TRBV18 . CASSSTTGGTNQPQHF TGTGCCAGCTCATCTACCACAGGGGGCACAAATCAGCCCCAGCATTTT
TRBD2 TRBJ2-2 TRBV5-1 . CASSMGPLAGGNTGELFF TGCGCCAGCAGCATGGGACCACTAGCGGGGGGGAACACCGGGGAGCTGTTTTTT
. TRBJ2-5 TRBV2 once CASSDLGGETQYF TGTGCCAGCAGTGATCTGGGGGGAGAGACCCAGTACTTC
. TRBJ1-6 TRBV5-1 . CASSWENSPLHF TGCGCCAGCAGCTGGGAGAATTCACCCCTCCACTTT
. TRBJ2-5 TRBV7-2 few CASSLGQQGSQETQYF TGTGCCAGCAGCTTAGGTCAGCAGGGTTCCCAAGAGACCCAGTACTTC
TRBD1 TRBJ2-1 TRBV4-2 . CASSQSTGFTYNEQFF TGTGCCAGCAGCCAATCGACAGGGTTTACCTACAATGAGCAGTTCTTC
. TRBJ1-3 TRBV5-1 . CASSGGQPGNTIYF TGCGCCAGCAGCGGCGGACAGCCTGGAAACACCATATATTTT
TRBD1 TRBJ1-2 TRBV18 few CASSPDRVSGYTF TGTGCCAGCTCACCCGACAGGGTCAGCGGCTACACCTTC
. TRBJ1-2 TRBV19 . CASSIFTDTYGYTF TGTGCCAGTAGTATATTTACAGACACTTATGGCTACACCTTC
. TRBJ2-1 TRBV25-1 . CASSEFFGNEQFF TGTGCCAGCAGTGAATTCTTCGGGAATGAGCAGTTCTTC
. TRBJ1-2 TRBV3-1/TRBV3-2 once CASRLGGEDGYTF TGTGCCAGCAGGCTCGGGGGGGAGGATGGCTACACCTTC
. TRBJ1-1 TRBV10-3 few CATKRDMNTEAFF TGTGCCACGAAAAGGGACATGAACACTGAAGCTTTCTTT
. TRBJ2-7 TRBV2 . CASTPEGKTYEQYF TGTGCCAGCACCCCTGAGGGCAAGACCTACGAGCAGTACTTC
. TRBJ1-1 TRBV19 . CARARADNTEAFF TGTGCCAGGGCGAGGGCGGATAACACTGAAGCTTTCTTT
TRBD2 TRBJ2-1 TRBV7-9 . CASSLAGGARNEQFF TGTGCCAGCAGCTTGGCCGGGGGGGCACGCAATGAGCAGTTCTTC
. TRBJ1-1 TRBV5-1 . CASRFGTGNGETEAFF TGCGCCAGCAGGTTTGGAACAGGGAACGGCGAAACTGAAGCTTTCTTT
TRBD1 TRBJ2-7 TRBV10-3 . CAISRQGAQVDEQYF TGTGCCATCAGCAGACAGGGGGCACAGGTAGACGAGCAGTACTTC
. TRBJ2-2 TRBV29-1 . CSGAGAVGELFF TGCAGCGGGGCAGGGGCGGTCGGGGAGCTGTTTTTT
. TRBJ2-7 TRBV6-2/TRBV6-3 . CASSSPGFRSYEQYF TGTGCCAGCAGCAGTCCAGGGTTTCGCTCCTACGAGCAGTACTTC
TRBD1 TRBJ2-3 TRBV5-1 . CASSSGQVTDTQYF TGCGCCAGCAGCTCAGGACAGGTCACAGATACGCAGTATTTT
. TRBJ1-1 TRBV19 . CASRGQFTEAFF TGTGCCAGCAGAGGACAGTTCACTGAAGCTTTCTTT
. TRBJ2-7 TRBV6-5 once CASSLERGEQYF TGTGCCAGCTCCCTGGAGAGGGGGGAGCAGTACTTC